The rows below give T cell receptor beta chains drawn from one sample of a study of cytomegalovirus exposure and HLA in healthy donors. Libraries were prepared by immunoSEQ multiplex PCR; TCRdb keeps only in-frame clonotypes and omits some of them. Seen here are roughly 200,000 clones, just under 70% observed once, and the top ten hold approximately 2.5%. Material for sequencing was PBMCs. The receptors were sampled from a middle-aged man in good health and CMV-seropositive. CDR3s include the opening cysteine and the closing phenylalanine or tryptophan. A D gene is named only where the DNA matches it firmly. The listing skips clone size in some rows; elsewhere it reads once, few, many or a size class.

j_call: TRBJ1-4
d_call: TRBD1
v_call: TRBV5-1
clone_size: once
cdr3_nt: TGCGCCAGCAGCCCCCGGACAGGACACACTAGAACGAATGAAAAACTGTTTTTT
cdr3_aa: CASSPRTGHTRTNEKLFF

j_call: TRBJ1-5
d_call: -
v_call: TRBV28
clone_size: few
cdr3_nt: TGTGCCAGCAGTTTGGATTTGTCGCGGGGGGCAAGGCAGCCCCAGCATTTT
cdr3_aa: CASSLDLSRGARQPQHF

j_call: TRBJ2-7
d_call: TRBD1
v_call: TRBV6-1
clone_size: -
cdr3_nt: TGTGCCAGCAGTGTAGGGACAGCCTCCTACGAGCAGTACTTC
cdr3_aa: CASSVGTASYEQYF

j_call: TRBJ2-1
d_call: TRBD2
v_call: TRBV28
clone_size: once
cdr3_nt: TGTGCCAGCAGTCGAGCGGGGGGGCCGGTAAGCAATGAGCAGTTCTTC
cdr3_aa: CASSRAGGPVSNEQFF

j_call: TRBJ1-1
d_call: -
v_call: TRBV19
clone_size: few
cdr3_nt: TGTGCCAGTAGTAAAGGGCAGGGTTTTGCTGAAGCTTTCTTT
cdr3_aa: CASSKGQGFAEAFF

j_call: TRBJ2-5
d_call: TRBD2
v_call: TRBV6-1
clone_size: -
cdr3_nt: TGTGCCAGCAGACAGCGGGGGCGGGGGGAGACCCAGTACTTC
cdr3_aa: CASRQRGRGETQYF

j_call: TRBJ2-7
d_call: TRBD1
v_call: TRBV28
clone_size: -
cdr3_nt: TGTGCCAGCAGTTCCCCGGACAGGTACGAGCAGTACTTC
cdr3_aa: CASSSPDRYEQYF

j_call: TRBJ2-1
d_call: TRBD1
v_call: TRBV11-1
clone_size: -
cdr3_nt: TGTGCCAGCAGCTCGGACAGGAATGAGCAGTTCTTC
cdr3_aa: CASSSDRNEQFF

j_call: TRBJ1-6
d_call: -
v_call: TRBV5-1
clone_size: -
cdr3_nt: TGCGCCAGCAGCCGTCGGACAGATAATTCACCCCTCCACTTT
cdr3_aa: CASSRRTDNSPLHF

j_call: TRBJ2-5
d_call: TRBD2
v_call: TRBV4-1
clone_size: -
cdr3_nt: TGCGCCAGCAGCCAATCCCCCCCCGGGGGGGCAGAGACCCAGTACTTC
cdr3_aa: CASSQSPPGGAETQYF

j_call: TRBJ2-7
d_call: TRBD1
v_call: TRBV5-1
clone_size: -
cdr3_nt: TGCGCCAGCAGCTTGAATTTGGACAGGCCCTACGAGCAGTACTTC
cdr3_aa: CASSLNLDRPYEQYF

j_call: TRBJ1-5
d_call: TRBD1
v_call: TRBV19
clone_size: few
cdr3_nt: TGTGCCAGTAACCCGGACAGGGTCAGCAATCAGCCCCAGCATTTT
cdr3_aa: CASNPDRVSNQPQHF

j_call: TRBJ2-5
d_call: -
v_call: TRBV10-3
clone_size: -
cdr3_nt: TGTGCCATCAGTGAGTCCCCTGGGGGGGAGACCCAGTACTTC
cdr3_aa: CAISESPGGETQYF

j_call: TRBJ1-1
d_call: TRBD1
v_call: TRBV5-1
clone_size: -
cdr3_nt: TGCGCCAGCAGCTCGACAGGGGACCTTGAAGCTTTCTTT
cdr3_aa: CASSSTGDLEAFF

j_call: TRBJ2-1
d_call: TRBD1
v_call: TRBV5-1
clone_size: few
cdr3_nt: TGCGCCAGCAGCTTGAGGGGGACAGGGATCAACAATGAGCAGTTCTTC
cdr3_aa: CASSLRGTGINNEQFF

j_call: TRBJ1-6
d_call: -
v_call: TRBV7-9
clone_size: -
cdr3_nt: TGTGCCAGCAGCATTTGGACAGCCCATAAGAATTCACCCCTCCACTTT
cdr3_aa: CASSIWTAHKNSPLHF

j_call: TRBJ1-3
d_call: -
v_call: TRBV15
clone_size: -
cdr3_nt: TGTGCCACCAGCGACGACCTCAGGGGCTCTGGAAACACCATATATTTT
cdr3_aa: CATSDDLRGSGNTIYF

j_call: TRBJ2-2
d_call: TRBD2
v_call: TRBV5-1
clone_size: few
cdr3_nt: TGCGCCAGCAGCTTCTCAGCTAGCGGGGCGAACACCGGGGAGCTGTTTTTT
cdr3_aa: CASSFSASGANTGELFF

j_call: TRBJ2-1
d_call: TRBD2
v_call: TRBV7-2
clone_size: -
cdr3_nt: TGTGCCAGCAGCCCAGCCAGCGGGGGGGCCTACAATGAGCAGTTCTTC
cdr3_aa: CASSPASGGAYNEQFF

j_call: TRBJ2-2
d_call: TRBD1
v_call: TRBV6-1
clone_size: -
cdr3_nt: TGTGCCAGCAGTGTTATGCTGACAGGGAGAAGCACCGGGGAGCTGTTTTTT
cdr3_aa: CASSVMLTGRSTGELFF

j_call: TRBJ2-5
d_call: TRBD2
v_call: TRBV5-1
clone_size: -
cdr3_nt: TGCGCCAGCAGCGTAACAGGGACTAGCGGGACCCAAGAGACCCAGTACTTC
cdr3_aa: CASSVTGTSGTQETQYF

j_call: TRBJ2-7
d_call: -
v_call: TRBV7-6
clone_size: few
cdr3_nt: TGTGCCAGCAGCTTAGGCGGGACAGCCCCCTACGAGCAGTACTTC
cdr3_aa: CASSLGGTAPYEQYF

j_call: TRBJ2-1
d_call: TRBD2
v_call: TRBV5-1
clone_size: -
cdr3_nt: TGCGCCAGCAGCTTGACGGGGGGGCTAGTTGGGGAGCAGTTCTTC
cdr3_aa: CASSLTGGLVGEQFF

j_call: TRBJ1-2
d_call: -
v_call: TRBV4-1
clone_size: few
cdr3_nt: TGCGCCAGCAGCCAAGACGAACAGGAGAACTATGGCTACACCTTC
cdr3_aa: CASSQDEQENYGYTF

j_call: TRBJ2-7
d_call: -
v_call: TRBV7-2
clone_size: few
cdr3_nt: TGTGCCAGCAGCTTAAGCGGCGCGGTCTACGAGCAGTACTTC
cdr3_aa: CASSLSGAVYEQYF

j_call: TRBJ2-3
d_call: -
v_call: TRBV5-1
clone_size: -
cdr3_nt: TGCGCCAGCAGGAGTTTACCCGGGGATACGCAGTATTTT
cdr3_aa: CASRSLPGDTQYF

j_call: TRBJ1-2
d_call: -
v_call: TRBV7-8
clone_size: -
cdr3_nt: TGTGCCAGCAGCTTAGCGCGTAATGCGGGGGACTATGGCTACACCTTC
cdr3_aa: CASSLARNAGDYGYTF

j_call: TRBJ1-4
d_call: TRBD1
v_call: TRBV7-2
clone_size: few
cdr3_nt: TGTGCCAGCAGCCGGACAGGGTCAAATGAAAAACTGTTTTTT
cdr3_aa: CASSRTGSNEKLFF

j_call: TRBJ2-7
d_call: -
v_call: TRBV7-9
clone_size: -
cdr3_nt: TGTGCCAGCAGCCCGTCCTCTTCGGGAAGGGAGCAGTACTTC
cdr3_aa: CASSPSSSGREQYF

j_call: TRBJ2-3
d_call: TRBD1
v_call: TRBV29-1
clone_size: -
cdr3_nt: TGCAGCGTTGACGGAACCGGGACAGGACATACGCAGTATTTT
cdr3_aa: CSVDGTGTGHTQYF

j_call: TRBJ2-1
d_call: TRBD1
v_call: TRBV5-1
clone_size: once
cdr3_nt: TGCGCCAGCAGCCCGGACAGGGGCAATGAGCAGTTCTTC
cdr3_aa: CASSPDRGNEQFF

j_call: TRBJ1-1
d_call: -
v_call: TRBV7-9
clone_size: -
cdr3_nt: TGTGCCAGCAGCCCCGGGGGGAACACTGAAGCTTTCTTT
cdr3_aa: CASSPGGNTEAFF

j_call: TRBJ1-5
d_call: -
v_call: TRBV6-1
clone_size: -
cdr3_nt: TGTGCCAGCAGTGAGGGGGGGGCGGTGGGTGTGATCCAGCATTTT
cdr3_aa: CASSEGGAVGVIQHF

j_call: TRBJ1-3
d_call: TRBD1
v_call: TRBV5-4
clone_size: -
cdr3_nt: TGTGCCAGCAGCCCGGGGACAGGGACTACCAGGAACACCATATATTTT
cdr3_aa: CASSPGTGTTRNTIYF

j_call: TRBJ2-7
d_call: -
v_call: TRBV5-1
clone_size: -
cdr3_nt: TGCGCCAGCAGCTTGGGGAGTTCTACGGCCTCGAGGGAGCAGTACTTC
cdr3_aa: CASSLGSSTASREQYF

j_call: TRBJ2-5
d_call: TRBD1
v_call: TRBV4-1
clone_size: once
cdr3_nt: TGCGCCAGCAGCCAAGATCTGGGACAGGGTAGGGAGCAGTACTTC
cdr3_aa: CASSQDLGQGREQYF

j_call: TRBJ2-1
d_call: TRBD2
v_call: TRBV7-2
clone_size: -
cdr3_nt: TGTGCCAGCAGCTTAGTAGCGGGCCCCGACAATGAGCAGTTCTTC
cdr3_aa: CASSLVAGPDNEQFF

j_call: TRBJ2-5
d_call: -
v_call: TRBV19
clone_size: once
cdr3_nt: TGTGCCAGTAGTCTCGGGGGGCCCCCACAAGAGACCCAGTACTTC
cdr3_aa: CASSLGGPPQETQYF

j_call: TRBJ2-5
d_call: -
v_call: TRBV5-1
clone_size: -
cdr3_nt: TGCGCCAGCAGCTTGGACAGGGCCCGGGGTACCCAGTACTTC
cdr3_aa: CASSLDRARGTQYF

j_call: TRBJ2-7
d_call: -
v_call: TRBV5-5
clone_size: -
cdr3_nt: TGTGCCAGCAGTTCCAGGGGAACGGGCGAGCAGTACTTC
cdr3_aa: CASSSRGTGEQYF

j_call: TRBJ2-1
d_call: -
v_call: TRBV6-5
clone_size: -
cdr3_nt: TGTGCCAGCAGTCTCGACGTCCCTACGGGTGAGCAGTTCTTC
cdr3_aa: CASSLDVPTGEQFF

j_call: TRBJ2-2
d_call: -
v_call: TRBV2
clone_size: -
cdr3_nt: TGTGCCAGCAGACCAGACACCGGGGAGCTGTTTTTT
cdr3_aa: CASRPDTGELFF

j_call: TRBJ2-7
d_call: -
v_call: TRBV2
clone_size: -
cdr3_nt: TGTGCCAGCAGAACAGGATCCGGCAAGGCCTACGAGCAGTACTTC
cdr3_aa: CASRTGSGKAYEQYF

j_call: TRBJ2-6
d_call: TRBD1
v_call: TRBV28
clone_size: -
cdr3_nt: TGTGCCAGCAGTTTAGACGCAGGGGGCACAGGGGCCAACGTCCTGACTTTC
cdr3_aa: CASSLDAGGTGANVLTF

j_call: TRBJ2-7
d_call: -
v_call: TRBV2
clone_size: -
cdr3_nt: TGTGCCAGCATCGCGCACAGCCAATCTTACGAGCAGTACTTC
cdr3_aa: CASIAHSQSYEQYF

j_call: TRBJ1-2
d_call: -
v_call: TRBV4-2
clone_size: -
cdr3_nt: TGTGCCAGCTCCGAATTAGCGAATCTACCCGGCTACACCTTC
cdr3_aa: CASSELANLPGYTF

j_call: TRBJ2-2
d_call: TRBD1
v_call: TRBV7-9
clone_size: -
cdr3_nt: TGTGCCAGCAGCTTAGACCTCGGACAGGGGGCTGGCGGGGAGCTGTTTTTT
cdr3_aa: CASSLDLGQGAGGELFF

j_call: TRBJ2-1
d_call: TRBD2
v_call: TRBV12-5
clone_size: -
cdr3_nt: TGTGCTAGTGGTTTGGGACTAGCGGGGAGGAATGAGCAGTTCTTC
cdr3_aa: CASGLGLAGRNEQFF

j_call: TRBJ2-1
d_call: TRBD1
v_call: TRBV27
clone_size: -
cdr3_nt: TGTGCCAGCAGTTTATTCTTGGACAGGGGGTACAATGAGCAGTTCTTC
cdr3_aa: CASSLFLDRGYNEQFF

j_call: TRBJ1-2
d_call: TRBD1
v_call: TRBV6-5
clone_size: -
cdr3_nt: TGTGCCAGCAGAACAGGGGATTATGGCTACACCTTC
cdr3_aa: CASRTGDYGYTF

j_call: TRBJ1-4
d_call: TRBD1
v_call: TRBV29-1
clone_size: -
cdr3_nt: TGCAGCGGTTTGGGGACAGGGGATGAAAAACTGTTTTTT
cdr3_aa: CSGLGTGDEKLFF